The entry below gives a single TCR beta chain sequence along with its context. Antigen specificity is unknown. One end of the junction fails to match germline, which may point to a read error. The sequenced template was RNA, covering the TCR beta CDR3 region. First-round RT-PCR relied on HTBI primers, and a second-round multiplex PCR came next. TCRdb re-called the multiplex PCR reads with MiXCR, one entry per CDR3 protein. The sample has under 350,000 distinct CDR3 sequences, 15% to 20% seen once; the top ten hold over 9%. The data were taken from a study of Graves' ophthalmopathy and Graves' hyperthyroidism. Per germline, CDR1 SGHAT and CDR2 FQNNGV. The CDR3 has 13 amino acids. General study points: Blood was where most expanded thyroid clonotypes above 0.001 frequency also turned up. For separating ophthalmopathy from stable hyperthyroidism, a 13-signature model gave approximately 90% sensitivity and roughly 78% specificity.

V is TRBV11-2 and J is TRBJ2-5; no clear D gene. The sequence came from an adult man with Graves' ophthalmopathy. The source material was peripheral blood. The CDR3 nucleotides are TGCGCCAGCAGCCCCCCTGGGTTTGAGACCCAGTACTTC. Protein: CASSPPGFETQYF.